Below are 24 T cell receptor beta chains sequenced from a single sample in a study of blood T cell repertoires in COVID-19. Generated by immunoSEQ multiplex PCR, the TCRdb table keeps only in-frame clones and is missing some. The table shows 68,000 or so clones, with over 75% occurring only once. What was sequenced was peripheral blood. The receptor set was obtained from a man between 65 and 85 years old with active or convalescent COVID-19.

DNA for the CDR3: TGCGCCAGCAGCTGGGAAGGGGGCCAAGATACGCAGTATTTT. As protein: CASSWEGGQDTQYF. This chain connects TRBV5-1 to TRBJ2-3, with 7 bases lining up with TRBD1. With V trimmed by 3 bases and J by 5 bases, 6 bases remained unmatched. The germline V gene has CDR1 SGHRS and CDR2 YFSETQ. The CDR3 length is 14 residues.

The CDR3 nucleotides read TGTGCCAGCAGCATAAGACAGGGCAACGTCTATGAGCAGTTCTTC. Its translation is CASSIRQGNVYEQFF. The rearrangement links TRBV9 to TRBJ2-1; TRBD1 agrees at 7 bases. Germline V gene lookup returns CDR1 SGDLS and CDR2 YYNGEE. The length of the CDR3 is 15 residues. V lost 4 bases and J lost 8; bases outside the gene matches: 12.

The chain links TRBV6-5 to TRBJ2-2; tentatively, D is TRBD2 (5 bases). CDR3 length: 15 amino acids. Germline CDR1 MNHEY, CDR2 SVGAGI. V shed 8 bases and J shed 1 base, with 14 bases lying between them. This chain's CDR3 is CASHPGGLNTGELFF. The CDR3 DNA reads as TGTGCCAGCCATCCCGGCGGGTTGAACACCGGGGAGCTGTTTTTT.

The V gene is TRBV29-1, the J gene TRBJ1-4; 8 bases agree with TRBD1. The CDR3 length is 12 residues. Germline lookup yields CDR1 SQVTM and CDR2 ANQGSEA. Trimming took 4 bases from V and 8 from J; bases not matched to a gene: 3. CDR3 loop: CSVGTGREKLFF. In DNA form, the CDR3 reads TGCAGCGTTGGGACAGGGCGAGAAAAACTGTTTTTT. Using reference TRBV29-1 and TRBJ1-4 for the parts outside the CDR3, the full variable domain is SAVISQKPSRDICQRGTSLTIQCQVDSQVTMMFWYRQQPGQSLTLIATANQGSEATYESGFVIDKFPISRPNLTFSTLTVSNMSPEDSSIYLCSVGTGREKLFFGSGTQLSVL.

The chain has TRBV9 and TRBJ2-2; D is undetermined. The CDR3 has 15 amino acids. The germline V and J ends were trimmed by 1 base and 3 bases, with 10 bases remaining between them. Per the germline V gene, CDR1 is SGDLS and CDR2 is YYNGEE. The CDR3 loop is CASSVRSFDTGELFF. The DNA of the CDR3 is TGTGCCAGCAGCGTACGGTCGTTTGACACCGGGGAGCTGTTTTTT.

This chain connects TRBV28 to TRBJ2-5, with 10 bases that match TRBD1. This CDR3 region has 16 residues. CDR1 is MDHEN and CDR2 is SYDVKM in the germline V gene. V was pared by 6 bases and J by 1 base, with 8 bases of the junction left unmatched. CDR3 amino acids: CASSAPGQGIQETQYF. CDR3 sequence (DNA): TGTGCCAGCAGCGCCCCGGGACAGGGGATCCAAGAGACCCAGTACTTC.

The chain couples TRBV5-4 to TRBJ2-4, with a possible D match to TRBD2 (6 bases). This CDR3 has 15 amino acids. Germline CDR1 and CDR2: SGHNT and YYREEE (reference sequence). The V and J ends lost 0 bases and 6 bases respectively, with 13 bases between them. CDR3 sequence reads: CASSLGRAVGNIQYF. DNA for the CDR3: TGTGCCAGCAGCTTGGGGAGGGCAGTAGGAAACATTCAGTACTTC.

This clone came up once. The chain carries TRBV5-6 and TRBJ1-6; a weak D match, TRBD1 (6 bases). Germline-derived CDR1 and CDR2 are SGHDT and YYEEEE. V lost 4 bases, J lost 9 bases, and 11 bases lay in between. The CDR3 is 13 residues long. The CDR3, as DNA: TGTGCCAGCAGCCCCGTACAGGGTTCACCCCTCCACTTT. It specifies CASSPVQGSPLHF.

The rearrangement uses TRBV7-8 and TRBJ2-3, with 8 bases identical to TRBD2. V lost 1 base to trimming and J lost 3 bases; unmatched junction nucleotides: 3. Germline CDR1 and CDR2: SGHVS and FQNEAQ. This CDR3 is 15 amino acids long. DNA of the CDR3: TGTGCCAGCAGCTTAGGCGGGGGGTTGACAGATACGCAGTATTTT. Translation gives CASSLGGGLTDTQYF.

The rearrangement uses TRBV30 and TRBJ1-2, with TRBD1 identical over 8 bases. Trimming at V came to 0 bases and at J to 8 bases, leaving 8 bases not matched to a gene. This CDR3 is built from 14 residues. Germline V CDR1 and CDR2: GTSNPN, SVGIG (reference sequence). CDR3 region: CAWSVGRGLEGYTF. The CDR3 DNA reads TGTGCCTGGAGTGTAGGCAGGGGGCTTGAGGGCTACACCTTC.

The genes are TRBV6-5 and TRBJ1-5, with D uncertain. Germline-derived CDR1 and CDR2 are MNHEY and SVGAGI. This CDR3 contains 14 residues. Trimming cost V 7 bases and J 6 bases, with 16 bases left between them. For the CDR3, the DNA is TGTGCCAGCAACTGGGAGGAATTGGGTCAGCCCCAGCATTTT. Protein product: CASNWEELGQPQHF.

The chain is built from TRBV3-1 (or the pseudogene TRBV3-2) and TRBJ2-1, with 14 bases matching TRBD2. Germline V gene lookup returns CDR1 LGHDT and CDR2 YNNKEL (reference sequence). Trimming at V came to 4 bases and at J to 7 bases, leaving 6 bases not matched to a gene. The CDR3 has 16 amino acids. The CDR3 DNA sequence: TGTGCCAGCAGCCTGGGACTAGCGGGAGTTTCGAATGAGCAGTTCTTC. Its translation: CASSLGLAGVSNEQFF.

This clone was picked up one time. The chain carries TRBV3-1 (or the pseudogene TRBV3-2) and TRBJ2-3; the match to TRBD2 covers 13 bases. V dropped 1 base and J dropped 3; count of bases not matched to a gene: 4. CDR1 is LGHDT and CDR2 is YNNKEL in the germline V gene (reference sequence). CDR3 length equals 17 residues. CDR3 in amino acids: CASSQGTSGSWTDTQYF. DNA for the CDR3: TGTGCCAGCAGCCAAGGGACTAGCGGGAGTTGGACAGATACGCAGTATTTT.

J is TRBJ1-2 and V is TRBV19; 9 nucleotides align to TRBD1. The ends lost 6 bases at V and 4 bases at J; junction bases unmatched: 12. The CDR3 contains 16 residues. CDR1 is LNHDA, CDR2 SQIVND, per germline (reference sequence). CDR3 bases: TGTGCCAGTAGCCCTACACAGGGGGCGCCGGGCTATGGCTACACCTTC. Translating gives CASSPTQGAPGYGYTF.

This chain joins TRBV12-3 or TRBV12-4 and TRBJ1-3; D gene ambiguous. CDR3 size: 13 residues. V was shortened by 3 bases and J by 3 bases, with 6 bases between the two germline ends. CDR3 sequence (DNA): TGTGCCAGCAGTTTGAGTCGTGGAAACACCATATATTTT. This gives the protein CASSLSRGNTIYF.

This clone was found once. The V call is TRBV3-1 (or the pseudogene TRBV3-2), the J call TRBJ2-1, with 11 bases aligning to TRBD2. From germline, CDR1 is LGHDT and CDR2 YNNKEL (reference sequence). V gave up 4 bases and J gave up 5 bases; unmatched junction bases: 4. The CDR3 is 15 amino acids. For the CDR3, the DNA is TGTGCCAGCAGCCTCAAACTAGCGGGGGACAATGAGCAGTTCTTC. It specifies CASSLKLAGDNEQFF.

The rearrangement uses TRBV6-5 and TRBJ2-3, with 11 bases aligning to TRBD1. From germline, CDR1 is MNHEY and CDR2 SVGAGI. V trimming: 8 bases; J trimming: 7 bases; junction bases outside the gene matches: 8. This CDR3 is built from 14 residues. The CDR3 spells CASGDRGWTNTQYF. The CDR3 region has the DNA TGTGCCAGCGGGGACAGGGGGTGGACAAATACGCAGTATTTT.

The sample holds one count of this clone. The V gene is TRBV6-6, the J gene TRBJ1-2, with D perhaps TRBD1 (5 bases). Per the germline V gene, CDR1 is MNHNY and CDR2 is SVGAGI (reference sequence). This CDR3 contains 14 residues. Between the trimmed V and J ends, which lost 8 bases and 0 bases, there was a span of 13 bases. The chain's CDR3 is CASGHRKANYGYTF. The CDR3 nucleotides read TGTGCCAGCGGCCACAGGAAAGCTAACTATGGCTACACCTTC.

This rearrangement joins TRBV3-1 (or the pseudogene TRBV3-2) to TRBJ2-1; TRBD2 aligns across 8 bases. Germline loops: CDR1 LGHDT, CDR2 YNNKEL (reference sequence). This CDR3 region has 16 residues. Losses at the gene ends were 2 bases for V and 3 bases for J; bases not matched to a gene: 6. The CDR3 coding sequence is TGTGCCAGCAGCCAATATAGCGGGACCAACTACAATGAGCAGTTCTTC. It is translated as CASSQYSGTNYNEQFF.

Written as DNA, the CDR3 is TGTGCCAGCAGGCCCTGGGGGGGCTATGAGCAGTTCTTC. Protein product: CASRPWGGYEQFF. This chain uses TRBV27 with TRBJ2-1, with D possibly being TRBD2 (7 bases). The V end lost 6 bases, the J end lost 8 bases, and 14 bases lay between the germline ends. The CDR3 has 13 residues. The V gene's germline CDR1 is MNHEY and CDR2 SMNVEV (reference sequence).

The chain has TRBV19 and TRBJ1-5; no firm D call. CDR1 is LNHDA and CDR2 is SQIVND in the germline V gene (reference sequence). V lost 6 bases and J 1 base, leaving 7 bases between the germline ends. The CDR3 covers 13 residues. DNA of the CDR3: TGTGCCAGTAGGAGTTTCAGCAATCAGCCCCAGCATTTT. The encoded protein is CASRSFSNQPQHF.

V and J are TRBV2 and TRBJ1-3, with 7 nucleotides matching TRBD1. Unmatched junction bases numbered 3, after V lost 4 bases and J lost 0 bases. This CDR3 region has 15 residues. Germline V gene sequence: CDR1 SNHLY, CDR2 FYNNEI. CDR3 region: CASSGQGPSGNTIYF. The CDR3 nucleotides are TGTGCCAGCAGTGGACAGGGACCCTCTGGAAACACCATATATTTT.

The V gene is TRBV2, the J gene TRBJ2-7; no clear D gene. Germline loops: CDR1 SNHLY, CDR2 FYNNEI. Trimming cost V 5 bases and J 7 bases, with 15 bases left between them. The CDR3 sequence is 13 residues long. For the CDR3, the DNA is TGTGCCAGCAGTTCGGAACGCGCCAGGGAGCAGTACTTC. Translated, it gives CASSSERAREQYF.

CDR3 nucleotides: TGTGCCAGCTCATTTATCCAGGGGAGCTCCTACAATGAGCAGTTCTTC. This gives the protein CASSFIQGSSYNEQFF. V usage is TRBV18 and J usage is TRBJ2-1, with D possibly being TRBD1 (6 bases). CDR1 is KGHSH, CDR2 LQKENI, per germline. This CDR3 contains 16 residues. Trimming pared 5 bases from V and 0 bases from J, leaving 14 bases between.